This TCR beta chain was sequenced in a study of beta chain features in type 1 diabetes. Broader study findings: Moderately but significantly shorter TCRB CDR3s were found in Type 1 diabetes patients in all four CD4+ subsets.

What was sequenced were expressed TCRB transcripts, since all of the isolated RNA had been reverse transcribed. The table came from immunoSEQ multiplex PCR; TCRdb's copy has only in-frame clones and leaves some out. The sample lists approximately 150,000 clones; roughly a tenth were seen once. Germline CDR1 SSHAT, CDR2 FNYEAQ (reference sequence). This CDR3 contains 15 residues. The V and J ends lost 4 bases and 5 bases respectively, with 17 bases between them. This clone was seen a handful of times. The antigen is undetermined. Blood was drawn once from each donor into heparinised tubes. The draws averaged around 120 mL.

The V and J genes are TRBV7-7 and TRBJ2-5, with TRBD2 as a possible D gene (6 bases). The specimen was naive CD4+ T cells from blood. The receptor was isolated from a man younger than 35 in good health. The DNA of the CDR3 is TGTGCCAGCAGCTCAGCCGGGACGGGGAGGGAGACCCAGTACTTC. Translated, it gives CASSSAGTGRETQYF.